This entry lists 17 T cell receptor beta chains sequenced from one sample in a study of cytomegalovirus exposure and HLA in healthy donors. It was with 60 Vbeta and 13 Jbeta primers that the PCR ran. Sequencing was performed with immunoSEQ multiplex PCR; in TCRdb, only in-frame clones are kept and a portion is missing. The sample has around 240,000 clones; roughly 82% are singletons. The sequencing input was PBMCs. Source of these receptors: a woman in her 40s in good health and CMV-seropositive.

This clone was picked up one time. The chain is built from TRBV5-1 and TRBJ2-3, with D unclear. CDR1 is SGHRS, CDR2 YFSETQ, per germline. V lost 0 bases and J lost 1, with 6 bases in between. This CDR3 is built from 14 residues. The CDR3 reads CASSLVAGTDTQYF. The DNA for the CDR3 is TGCGCCAGCAGCTTGGTTGCGGGCACAGATACGCAGTATTTT.

The CDR3 DNA follows: TGTGCCAGCAGCTTGGGACGGGTAGCGGGAGGGCACACCGGGGAGCTGTTTTTT. It specifies CASSLGRVAGGHTGELFF. This rearrangement joins TRBV5-4 to TRBJ2-2; 11 bases match TRBD2. Unmatched junction bases numbered 7, after V lost 0 bases and J lost 3 bases. The CDR3 has 18 amino acids. Germline V lookup: CDR1 SGHNT, CDR2 YYREEE (reference sequence). Together with reference TRBV5-4 and TRBJ2-2, the CDR3 gives the full variable domain: ETGVTQSPTHLIKTRGQQVTLRCSSQSGHNTVSWYQQALGQGPQFIFQYYREEENGRGNFPPRFSGLQFPNYSSELNVNALELDDSALYLCASSLGRVAGGHTGELFFGEGSRLTVL.

The rearrangement joins TRBV9 to TRBJ1-4; 10 positions match TRBD1. Germline values: CDR1 SGDLS, CDR2 YYNGEE. With 4 bases clipped from V and 2 bases from J, the junction kept 5 bases outside the gene matches. CDR3 length equals 16 residues. The DNA of the CDR3 is TGTGCCAGCAGCCCCGGGACAGGGGCGACTAATGAAAAACTGTTTTTT. This translates into CASSPGTGATNEKLFF.

V gene TRBV27 combines with J gene TRBJ1-5; maybe TRBD1 (5 bases). V lost 6 bases to trimming and J lost 4 bases, with 13 bases between them. This CDR3 has 14 amino acids. CDR1 and CDR2 (germline): MNHEY, SMNVEV (reference sequence). The CDR3 region has the DNA TGTGCCAGCAGGGCACAGGAGCCAAATCAGCCCCAGCATTTT. Protein: CASRAQEPNQPQHF.

There are a few counts of this clone. The gene calls are TRBV13 and TRBJ2-1; tentative D call: TRBD1 (6 bases). The V gene's germline CDR1 is PRHDT and CDR2 FYEKMQ (reference sequence). This CDR3 has 16 residues. The V and J ends lost 4 bases and 2 bases respectively, with 15 bases between them. The chain's CDR3 is CASSSRDTSTYNEQFF. The CDR3 nucleotides are TGTGCCAGCAGCTCCCGGGACACCTCTACCTACAATGAGCAGTTCTTC.

CDR3 amino acids: CASSYGTGFNQPQHF. CDR3 DNA sequence: TGTGCCAGCAGTTACGGGACAGGGTTCAATCAGCCCCAGCATTTT. V gene TRBV6-5 combines with J gene TRBJ1-5, with 9 positions matching TRBD1. Germline CDR1 MNHEY, CDR2 SVGAGI. V was clipped by 2 bases and J by 3 bases; unmatched bases: 2. The CDR3 is made up of 15 amino acids.

V and J are TRBV27 and TRBJ1-6; a weak D match, TRBD1 (6 bases). The ends were cut back, 5 bases at V and 7 bases at J, with 15 bases in the middle. This CDR3 has 15 residues. In germline, CDR1 is MNHEY, CDR2 SMNVEV (reference sequence). The CDR3 bases are TGTGCCAGCAGTCTAGGGGGAAGGAGGAATTCACCCCTCCACTTT. It yields the protein CASSLGGRRNSPLHF.

This clone has only a few counts. DNA of the CDR3: TGTGCCAGCAGCCGGGGACAGGGGGCGGGTCAGCCCCAGCATTTT. It encodes CASSRGQGAGQPQHF. The chain combines TRBV6-5 with TRBJ1-5, with 12 bases that match TRBD1. Unmatched junction bases numbered 6, after V lost 6 bases and J lost 6 bases. The germline V gene has CDR1 MNHEY and CDR2 SVGAGI. The CDR3 contains 15 residues.

This clone was observed a few times. The gene calls are TRBV6-5 and TRBJ1-6, with TRBD1 matching over 7 bases. Germline V gives CDR1 MNHEY, CDR2 SVGAGI. The CDR3 length is 14 residues. The J segment lost 6 bases and the V segment lost 5 bases, leaving 4 bases of the junction unmatched. In DNA form, the CDR3 reads TGTGCCAGCAGTCCCGACAGGGCTAATTCACCCCTCCACTTT. Translated: CASSPDRANSPLHF.

The gene calls are TRBV7-2 and TRBJ2-3, with D possibly matching TRBD2 (5 bases). The V end lost 5 bases, the J end lost 0 bases, and 12 bases lay between the germline ends. Germline V gene data show CDR1 as SGHTA and CDR2 as FQGNSA. The CDR3 sequence is 15 residues long. CDR3 region: CASSLQRKSTDTQYF. The CDR3 DNA reads TGTGCCAGCAGCCTCCAGCGGAAAAGCACAGATACGCAGTATTTT.

This clone showed up just once. The genes are TRBV5-1 and TRBJ1-1, with 11 nucleotides matching TRBD1. This CDR3 has 13 residues. The trim removed 9 bases at V and 3 bases at J, leaving 4 bases unmatched. Germline lookup yields CDR1 SGHRS and CDR2 YFSETQ. The CDR3: CATRGQGDTEAFF. The CDR3 DNA sequence: TGCGCCACCAGGGGACAGGGGGACACTGAAGCTTTCTTT.

The rearrangement uses TRBV6-1 and TRBJ2-2; D is perhaps TRBD2 (5 bases). This CDR3 region has 13 residues. V was shortened by 4 bases and J by 4 bases, with 7 bases between the two germline ends. Germline V gene data show CDR1 as MNHNS and CDR2 as SASEGT. DNA of the CDR3: TGTGCCAGCAGTGTCGAGGGCACCGGGGAGCTGTTTTTT. Translation: CASSVEGTGELFF.

The CDR3 reads CASSRASSGRIYEQFF. For the CDR3, the DNA is TGTGCCAGTAGCCGTGCCTCTAGCGGGAGGATTTATGAGCAGTTCTTC. The chain recombines TRBV19 with TRBJ2-1; the match to TRBD2 covers 11 bases. This CDR3 is 16 amino acids long. V gave up 6 bases and J gave up 8 bases; unmatched junction bases: 12. Germline assignment: CDR1 LNHDA and CDR2 SQIVND (reference sequence). The whole variable domain, remainder taken from reference TRBV19 and TRBJ2-1, is DGGITQSPKYLFRKEGQNVTLSCEQNLNHDAMYWYRQDPGQGLRLIYYSQIVNDFQKGDIAEGYSVSREKKESFPLTVTSAQKNPTAFYLCASSRASSGRIYEQFFGPGTRLTVL.

This clone has more than one count but fewer than ten. V and J are TRBV28 and TRBJ1-1; tentatively, D is TRBD1 (6 bases). The CDR3 runs to 18 residues. Germline V gene data show CDR1 as MDHEN and CDR2 as SYDVKM. The ends were cut back, 8 bases at V and 0 bases at J, with 25 bases in the middle. The CDR3 protein is CASEERGSGAGLNTEAFF. The CDR3 DNA reads TGTGCCAGCGAAGAGAGGGGGTCCGGGGCAGGTCTGAACACTGAAGCTTTCTTT.

This chain links TRBV25-1 with TRBJ2-7; 12 bases fit TRBD1. The germline V gene encodes CDR1 MGHDK and CDR2 SYGVNS. The CDR3 is made up of 16 amino acids. With 1 base clipped from V and 4 bases from J, the junction kept 5 bases outside the gene matches. In DNA, the CDR3 is TGTGCCAGCAGTGAATTGAGGGACAGGGGGCTGTACGAGCAGTACTTC. Protein product: CASSELRDRGLYEQYF.

The CDR3 protein is CASRTGNNQPQHF. CDR3 DNA sequence: TGTGCCAGCAGAACAGGGAACAATCAGCCCCAGCATTTT. This rearrangement joins TRBV2 to TRBJ1-5, with a weak D call TRBD1 (6 bases). The CDR3 has 13 residues. CDR1 and CDR2 from the germline V gene are SNHLY and FYNNEI. V was trimmed by 6 bases and J by 3 bases, leaving 9 bases between them.

Remarks on this clone: The identical CDR3 is also encoded by other nucleotide sequences in the sample. The rearrangement uses TRBV7-2 and TRBJ2-5; the match to TRBD2 covers 7 bases. The CDR3 length is 14 residues. V lost 3 bases, J lost 1 base, and 2 bases stayed unmatched. CDR1 SGHTA and CDR2 FQGNSA come from the germline V gene. The DNA for the CDR3 is TGTGCCAGCAGCTTGGGGGGGTCCCAAGAGACCCAGTACTTC. Translation gives CASSLGGSQETQYF.